This T cell receptor beta chain originates from a study of shared clonotypes between healthy human individuals. The method was immunoSEQ multiplex PCR; TCRdb's version includes in-frame clones alone and lacks a portion of them. Of about 2.3 million clones listed, roughly 93% were seen once; the top ten hold about 0.41%. The CDR3 has 18 residues. V lost 3 bases, J lost 1 base, and 8 bases stayed unmatched. Germline lookup yields CDR1 KGHSH and CDR2 LQKENI. This TCR came from a man younger than 35 in good health. Some clones in this sample may be carry-over from other donors' samples. The chain links TRBV18 to TRBJ2-2; TRBD2 aligns across 10 bases. Sequencing was performed on naive CD4+ T cells from PBMCs. As to subset: CD45RA+ positively selected. CDR3 DNA sequence: TGTGCCAGCTCACCGAGCCTAGCGGGAGTTGTGAACACCGGGGAGCTGTTTTTT. This encodes CASSPSLAGVVNTGELFF.